The entry below describes one T cell receptor beta chain. This receptor's antigen is unknown. Per-base qualities were not stored, and no clone one base away is much larger. This specimen comes from a study of immune evolution from preneoplasia to lung adenocarcinoma (dated by TCRdb to the early 2020s). About the investigation overall: HLA loss of heterozygosity was observed in around 7%, 15% and 35% of AIS, MIA and ADC lesions, respectively, and was not observed in any AAH lesions. The immune data were integrated with whole exome sequencing and methylation data obtained from the same cohort of nodules. Resected precursor lesions (AAH, AIS, MIA) and invasive adenocarcinomas were each compared against paired morphologically normal lung tissue. The sample size was set by how many specimens were available, not by a prior power calculation. According to the study, around 99 samples were used for TCR sequencing. TCR sequencing data were obtained from around 56 patients. The study used immune gene expression, TCR sequencing and multiplex immunofluorescence to profile the immune contexture of lung adenocarcinoma precursors and invasive adenocarcinoma. A total of 50 to 55 patients with pulmonary nodules who underwent surgical resection were included in the overall cohort. Class I HLA alleles were inferred from exome data with POLYSOLVER, and allele-specific HLA loss was detected with LOHHLA. What the authors observed across the whole study: All patients were from Japan and China, so applicability to Western populations was uncertain. Normal lung had the highest top T cell clone frequencies, which appeared to decline progressively from AAH through AIS, MIA and invasive adenocarcinoma. The highest T cell clonality was observed in KRAS-mutant nodules compared with EGFR-mutant or double wild-type lesions. The findings were based on association rather than direct causation, and larger cohorts with long-term follow-up and longitudinal biopsies were deemed needed. Clonality was highest in normal lung, while later-stage lesions appeared to have lower clonality but higher T cell density and diversity.

Using the immunoSEQ hsTCRbeta Kit, TCR beta CDR3 regions were sequenced from DNA. The study's own analysis went as follows. TCR sequencing data were analysed with the ImmunoSEQ Analyzer. T cell clonality was defined as 1 minus Pielou's evenness, as computed on productive rearrangements. T cell diversity was measured with the inverse Simpson index on productive templates. T cell density was defined as TCR beta template counts normalized to usable DNA, with usable DNA estimated by amplification and sequencing of housekeeping genes. TCR metrics were compared across histologic stages using two-sided Kruskal-Wallis tests. TCRdb mirrors the immuneACCESS table, restricted to in-frame sequences. Some clones are absent from its copies; in checked studies, under half trace to an unresolved V gene, and the reason for the others is unknown. V, J and clone size reflect that table, while D and trimming were determined from the DNA. In this sample the table shows 7,500 to 10,000 clones, approximately 90% of which occur a single time. The ten largest clones capture less than 3% of the sample.

Trimming removed 0 bases from V and 6 bases from J, leaving 4 bases between the germline ends. The cysteine opens and the phenylalanine closes a CDR3 of 12 amino acids. Only the CDR3 DNA is retained, 36 bases long and in frame from the first base. Based on the germline V gene (reference sequence), the CDR1 and CDR2 sequences are SGHKS and YYEKEE. Between the mid-2010s and the late 2010s, the patients underwent resection in either Japan or China. Two lung cancer pathologists independently reviewed H&E slides to confirm the histologic diagnosis of every case. Macro-dissection after pathologic assessment enriched premalignant or tumor cells for nucleic acid extraction. The AllPrep DNA/RNA FFPE Kit was used to isolate DNA from FFPE tissue.

Recombination linked TRBV5-5 to TRBJ1-5; the D gene cannot be named for sure. This sequence was found in a person aged 70 to 85 with invasive lung adenocarcinoma. Some clones in this sample may be carry-over from other donors' samples. Source material: FFPE invasive lung adenocarcinoma tissue. The sample's cell subset or site label, in plain terms: frankly invasive lung adenocarcinoma (ADC). CDR3 protein: CASSLGAQPQHF. The DNA reads TGTGCCAGCAGCTTGGGCGCTCAGCCCCAGCATTTT.